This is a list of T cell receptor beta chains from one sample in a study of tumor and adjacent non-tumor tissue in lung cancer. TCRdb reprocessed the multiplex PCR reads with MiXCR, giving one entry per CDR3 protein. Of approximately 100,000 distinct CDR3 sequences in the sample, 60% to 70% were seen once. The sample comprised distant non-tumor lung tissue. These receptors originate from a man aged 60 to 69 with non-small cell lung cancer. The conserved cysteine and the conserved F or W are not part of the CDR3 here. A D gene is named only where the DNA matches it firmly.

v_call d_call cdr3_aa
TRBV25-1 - VSSCTAGTYEQY
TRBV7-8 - ASSLGIAAQEKLF
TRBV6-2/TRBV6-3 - ASSYPGLGSSQPQH
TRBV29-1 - NVDLEASGYGYT
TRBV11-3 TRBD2 ARSSRTSGRAPSYNKQF
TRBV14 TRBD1 VSSQFSNRGTEAF
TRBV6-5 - ASSSAELAGACVLI
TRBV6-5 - ASSSVSGLGTSTDTQY
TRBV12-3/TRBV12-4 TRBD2 ASSLESGRGRQETLF
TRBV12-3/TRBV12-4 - VSSRGNIEAF
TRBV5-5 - ASSLTGVLNQPQH
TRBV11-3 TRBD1 ASARPPGQGAVGELF
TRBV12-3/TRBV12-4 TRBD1 ASSRQGQDNQPQH
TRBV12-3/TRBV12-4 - ASSLGLAGGSYGQY
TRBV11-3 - ASSSGNGGTEAF
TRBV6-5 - ASSSAPSNQPRR
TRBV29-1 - SVNINTDTRY
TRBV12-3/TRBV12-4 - ASCLRRETQY
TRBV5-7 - ASSPHLIDSYEQY
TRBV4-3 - ASSQNEGGNQPQH
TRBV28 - ASRLGTFEQF
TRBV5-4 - ASSLDRTGEAF
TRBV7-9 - ASSKHSTDTQY
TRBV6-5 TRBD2 ASSYSTSGAISGANVLT
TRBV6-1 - ANSERAGDSNQPQH
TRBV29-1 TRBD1 NGLGQGAYEQY
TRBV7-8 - ASSLMRETQY
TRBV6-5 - ASPPRNPTDPQY
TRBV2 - ANYRQETDTQY
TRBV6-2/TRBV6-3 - ASSSPGLKGNQPQH
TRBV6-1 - AGGVYNEAF
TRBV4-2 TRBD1 ASSQGTGGGNTIY
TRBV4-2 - ASSQYVAGGYNEQF
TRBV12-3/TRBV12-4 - AGSPSRDYNEQF
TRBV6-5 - ASSYSTDGTDTQY
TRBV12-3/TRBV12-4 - AGRRQGDYNEQF
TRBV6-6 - ASIETRTDLYEQY
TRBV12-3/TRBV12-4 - ASSLDWKVYDYT
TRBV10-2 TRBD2 ASSESSGRNTGELF
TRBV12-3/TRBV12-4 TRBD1 ASSLQGQGRHEQY
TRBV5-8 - ASRCRSSSYEQY
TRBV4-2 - AGSPGGFGSHKQY
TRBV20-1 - SARVPVEGALFTEQY
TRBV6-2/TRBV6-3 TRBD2 DSRLAGPDTQY
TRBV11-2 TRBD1 ASSPTGGNLPQH
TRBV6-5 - AGSYSQYGGQGTQY
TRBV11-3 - ASSPDVTVTQY
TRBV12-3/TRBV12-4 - ASIRLQGSGTQAF
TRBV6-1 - ASCVRAGLHTEAF
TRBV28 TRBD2 ASSLGGLAGAYEQY
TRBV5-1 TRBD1 ASSSDRAPSTDTQY
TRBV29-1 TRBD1 SVEDGTGYTEAF
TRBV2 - ASSVGLDYGYT
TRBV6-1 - ASSEWQNTEAF
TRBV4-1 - ESTGTANTEAF